What follows are 26 T cell receptor beta chains derived from one specimen sequenced in a study of early T cells in non-severe SARS-CoV-2 infection. In TCRdb, the 5' RACE reads were re-called with MiXCR into one record per CDR3 protein. The sample records approximately 60,000 distinct CDR3 sequences, 8.8% being singletons. The sample consisted of whole blood, taken at baseline. These receptors came from an adult who was a healthcare worker with PCR-confirmed SARS-CoV-2 infection or an uninfected control (not recorded which).

There are many counts of this clonotype. The genes are TRBV12-3 or TRBV12-4 and TRBJ1-6; no clear D. The CDR3 sequence is 12 residues long. V lost 6 bases, J lost 8 bases, and 8 bases lay in between. The CDR3 DNA reads as TGTGCCAGCAGCCGCGGTGATTCACCCCTCCACTTT. Translated, it gives CASSRGDSPLHF.

The gene calls are TRBV20-1 and TRBJ2-7, with a tentative D call TRBD2 (5 bases). V lost 2 bases to trimming and J lost 1 base, with 6 bases between them. The germline V gene has CDR1 DFQATT and CDR2 SNEGSKA (reference sequence). The CDR3 length is 12 residues. This chain's CDR3 is CSARSGSYEQYF. CDR3 DNA: TGCAGTGCTAGAAGCGGTTCCTACGAGCAGTACTTC.

Only a few counts were recorded for this clonotype. This chain links TRBV12-3 or TRBV12-4 with TRBJ1-3; TRBD1 might be the D (5 bases). The V end lost 4 bases, the J end lost 4 bases, and 14 bases lay between the germline ends. The CDR3 consists of 15 residues. Here the CDR3 DNA reads TGTGCCAGCAGTTCCCGCAGGGTCTACGGAAACACCATATATTTT. Translated, it gives CASSSRRVYGNTIYF.

This clonotype was detected once. The chain joins TRBV2 to TRBJ1-2, with D unresolved. The germline V gene has CDR1 SNHLY and CDR2 FYNNEI. V was clipped by 3 bases and J by 5 bases, with 10 bases between them. This CDR3 spans 13 amino acids. The CDR3 loop is CASSDTPMYGYTF. CDR3 in DNA: TGTGCCAGCAGTGATACACCGATGTATGGCTACACCTTC.

This clonotype showed up just a few times. The V gene is TRBV3-1, the J gene TRBJ1-1; a weak D match, TRBD1 (5 bases). Trimming shortened V by 4 bases and J by 5 bases, and 14 bases separated the two germline ends. Germline CDR1 is LGHDT and CDR2 is YNNKEL (reference sequence). This CDR3 comprises 14 residues. The CDR3 coding sequence is TGTGCCAGCAGCCGGGATCACGGGGGGACTGAAGCTTTCTTT. Encoded protein: CASSRDHGGTEAFF.

This sequence joins TRBV20-1 and TRBJ1-1; a weak D match, TRBD1 (6 bases). The germline CDR1 and CDR2 sequences are DFQATT and SNEGSKA (reference sequence). Trimming stripped 5 bases from V and 5 bases from J, with 15 bases between. The CDR3 sequence is 13 residues long. This CDR3 reads CSADRGVRTEAFF. Here the CDR3 DNA reads TGCAGTGCTGATAGGGGGGTACGGACTGAAGCTTTCTTT.

The chain recombines TRBV7-9 with TRBJ1-2; TRBD1 agrees at 7 bases. CDR1 is SEHNR, CDR2 FQNEAQ, per germline (reference sequence). The CDR3 spans 13 residues. The trim removed 3 bases at V and 2 bases at J, leaving 0 bases unmatched. In DNA form, the CDR3 reads TGTGCCAGCAGCTTGGGACAGAACTATGGCTACACCTTC. It is translated as CASSLGQNYGYTF.

There are many counts of this clonotype. V gene TRBV6-1 combines with J gene TRBJ2-5; possibly TRBD2 for D (7 bases). V dropped 6 bases and J dropped 7 bases, with 21 bases sitting between them. Germline V gene sequence: CDR1 MNHNS, CDR2 SASEGT. The CDR3 length is 15 residues. In DNA, the CDR3 is TGTGCCAGCAGGGCGGACAGAGGACTAGATGTGACCCAGTACTTC. This translates into CASRADRGLDVTQYF.

This clonotype was detected only a few times. The chain couples TRBV4-2 to TRBJ2-7, with D perhaps TRBD2 (6 bases). The V and J ends lost 6 bases and 0 bases respectively, with 21 bases between them. The CDR3 is 17 amino acids. The germline CDR1 and CDR2 sequences are LGHNA and YNFKEQ. The chain's CDR3 is CASRYDSGTQSSYEQYF. CDR3 DNA: TGTGCCAGCAGATACGATTCCGGGACTCAAAGCTCCTACGAGCAGTACTTC.

V is TRBV18 and J is TRBJ2-1; 10 bases are a match to TRBD2. The CDR3 extends over 16 amino acids. V shed 0 bases and J 7 bases; nucleotides not matched to a gene: 6. CDR1 and CDR2 from the germline V gene are KGHSH and LQKENI. The CDR3 DNA sequence: TGTGCCAGCTCACCACCACGGCTAGCGGGAGTGAATGAGCAGTTCTTC. It yields the protein CASSPPRLAGVNEQFF.

This clonotype occurred a few times. The rearrangement links TRBV30 to TRBJ2-3; 8 bases match TRBD2. Per the germline V gene, CDR1 is GTSNPN and CDR2 is SVGIG (reference sequence). The CDR3 sequence is 15 residues long. V lost 8 bases to trimming and J lost 3 bases; unmatched junction nucleotides: 13. The CDR3 loop reads CAAEVLAVLTDTQYF. The CDR3 DNA sequence: TGTGCCGCAGAGGTACTAGCGGTATTAACAGATACGCAGTATTTT.

This clonotype was seen a few times. Germline is not matched at one junction end, which may reflect a read error. The V and J genes are TRBV7-8 and TRBJ2-5; D may be TRBD2 (6 bases). This CDR3 contains 18 residues. CDR1 and CDR2 from the germline V gene are SGHVS and FQNEAQ. In nucleotides, the CDR3 is TGTGCCAGCAGCTTAGCGCGCATCGCTAGCGCACCCCCAGAGGCCCAGTACTTC. Translated, it gives CASSLARIASAPPEAQYF.

This clonotype was detected ten times or more. The chain combines TRBV11-2 with TRBJ2-1; D gene ambiguous. The CDR3 is 13 amino acids. The V end was cut by 3 bases, the J end by 4 bases, with 7 bases between. Germline V gene sequence: CDR1 SGHAT, CDR2 FQNNGV. CDR3 sequence reads: CASSFSRYNEQFF. The CDR3 nucleotides are TGTGCCAGCAGCTTTAGTCGATACAATGAGCAGTTCTTC.

At least ten counts were recorded for this clonotype. The chain recombines TRBV11-2 with TRBJ1-1; D unresolved. Germline V gene lookup returns CDR1 SGHAT and CDR2 FQNNGV. Trimming pared 3 bases from V and 5 bases from J, leaving 4 bases between. CDR3 length: 11 amino acids. For the CDR3, the DNA is TGTGCCAGCAGCTTGGGGACTGAAGCTTTCTTT. Amino acid sequence: CASSLGTEAFF.

V usage is TRBV12-3 or TRBV12-4 and J usage is TRBJ2-2; 7 bases align to TRBD1. With 1 base clipped from V and 4 bases from J, the junction kept 3 bases outside the gene matches. The CDR3 is made up of 15 amino acids. The CDR3: CASSLGQGVTGELFF. The CDR3 DNA reads as TGTGCCAGCAGTTTAGGGCAGGGGGTCACCGGGGAGCTGTTTTTT.

This clonotype was seen at least ten times. V is TRBV3-1 and J is TRBJ2-3; TRBD2 matches 10 bases. The CDR3 runs to 17 residues. Unmatched junction bases numbered 10, after V lost 0 bases and J lost 7 bases. Looked up from germline, CDR1 is LGHDT and CDR2 is YNNKEL (reference sequence). The CDR3, as DNA: TGTGCCAGCAGCCAAGACGGCCCTAGCGGGAGATTAAATACGCAGTATTTT. Translated, it gives CASSQDGPSGRLNTQYF.

This clonotype was recorded a few times. V usage is TRBV19 and J usage is TRBJ2-3; D is undetermined. V dropped 5 bases and J dropped 1 base, with 13 bases sitting between them. CDR3 size: 15 residues. Germline V gene data show CDR1 as LNHDA and CDR2 as SQIVND (reference sequence). This chain's CDR3 is CASSAVQFGTDTQYF. CDR3 sequence (DNA): TGTGCCAGTAGTGCAGTGCAGTTTGGCACAGATACGCAGTATTTT.

This clonotype was counted many times. V is TRBV6-5 and J is TRBJ2-3; TRBD1 agrees at 11 bases. Germline V gives CDR1 MNHEY, CDR2 SVGAGI. The CDR3 sequence is 15 residues long. Trimming removed 6 bases from V and 7 bases from J; junction bases left unmatched: 9. The CDR3 nucleotides read TGTGCCAGCAGCTCCGGGACAGGGGGGCGGAATACGCAGTATTTT. It codes for CASSSGTGGRNTQYF.

V gene TRBV19 combines with J gene TRBJ2-1; TRBD1 is a possible D gene (6 bases). The V end lost 4 bases, the J end lost 4 bases, and 8 bases lay between the germline ends. CDR1 is LNHDA, CDR2 SQIVND, per germline (reference sequence). CDR3 length: 13 residues. The CDR3 here is CASSKGEYNEQFF. CDR3 nucleotide sequence: TGTGCCAGTAGTAAGGGGGAATACAATGAGCAGTTCTTC.

A few counts support this clonotype. CDR3 nucleotides: TGTGCCAGCAGCTCAGCGGGCCGGGACATTCAGTACTTC. This encodes CASSSAGRDIQYF. V is TRBV7-8 and J is TRBJ2-4; D may be TRBD2 (6 bases). The CDR3 spans 13 residues. V was shortened by 4 bases and J by 8 bases, with 12 bases between the two germline ends. The V gene's germline CDR1 is SGHVS and CDR2 FQNEAQ.

This clonotype came up many times. The chain uses TRBV9 and TRBJ2-7, with TRBD2 matching 13 bases. CDR3 length: 16 residues. With V trimmed by 4 bases and J by 2 bases, 6 bases remained unmatched. CDR1 is SGDLS and CDR2 is YYNGEE in the germline V gene. This chain's CDR3 is CASSRGTSGTTYEQYF. The CDR3 DNA sequence: TGTGCCAGCAGCCGAGGGACTAGCGGGACGACCTACGAGCAGTACTTC.

This clonotype turned up a few times. V gene TRBV6-6 combines with J gene TRBJ2-7; 12 bases fit TRBD2. CDR1 is MNHNY and CDR2 is SVGAGI in the germline V gene (reference sequence). This CDR3 region has 17 residues. The trim removed 6 bases at V and 8 bases at J, leaving 17 bases unmatched. CDR3 residues: CASSPFAPGTSGFQQYF. CDR3 nucleotide sequence: TGTGCCAGCAGCCCCTTCGCCCCCGGGACTAGCGGGTTTCAGCAGTACTTC.

A few counts support this clonotype. V usage is TRBV5-1 and J usage is TRBJ2-1; D perhaps matches TRBD1 (6 bases). CDR1 SGHRS and CDR2 YFSETQ come from the germline V gene. The CDR3 is 15 residues long. V lost 0 bases, J lost 7 bases, and 14 bases lay in between. This chain's CDR3 is CASSLGDIVLNEQFF. Written as DNA, the CDR3 is TGCGCCAGCAGCTTGGGGGACATAGTATTGAATGAGCAGTTCTTC.

This clonotype has a count of ten or more. The gene calls are TRBV20-1 and TRBJ1-2; 7 bases map to TRBD1. V lost 5 bases to trimming and J lost 7 bases; unmatched junction nucleotides: 7. The germline CDR1 and CDR2 sequences are DFQATT and SNEGSKA (reference sequence). The CDR3 totals 12 residues. The CDR3 DNA reads as TGCAGTGCTGGAGGGGGCTCTGGTGGCTACACCTTC. It codes for CSAGGGSGGYTF.

This clonotype was found a few times. The V call is TRBV11-2, the J call TRBJ2-1; 8 bases match TRBD2. Losses at the gene ends were 4 bases for V and 3 bases for J; bases not matched to a gene: 11. CDR1 is SGHAT and CDR2 is FQNNGV in the germline V gene. The CDR3 is made up of 17 amino acids. In nucleotides, the CDR3 is TGTGCCAGCAGCTACGACTCACCGGGACTAGACTACAATGAGCAGTTCTTC. The encoded protein is CASSYDSPGLDYNEQFF.

This clonotype was counted at least ten times. The rearrangement uses TRBV12-3 or TRBV12-4 and TRBJ2-7; 9 bases map to TRBD2. V was pared by 3 bases and J by 6 bases, with 6 bases of the junction left unmatched. The CDR3 length is 14 residues. CDR3 sequence reads: CASSLSGRLSEQYF. CDR3 bases: TGTGCCAGCAGTTTGAGCGGGAGGTTGAGCGAGCAGTACTTC.